The clone carrying this T cell receptor beta chain has only a few counts. Its cognate antigen is unknown. This record belongs to a study of chemoradiotherapy in HPV16-positive cancers. For the study at large: Functional T-cell assays on two HPV16-positive patients' cells defined candidate HPV-specific clones and common TCR motifs. The study's findings and limits: Candidate HPV-specific clones and E7-related TCR motifs grew in tumor during treatment. HPV-specific T cells were functionally defined from only a couple of HPV16-positive patients.

The germline CDR1 and CDR2 sequences are LNHDA and SQIVND (reference sequence). V was shortened by 1 base and J by 4 bases, with 8 bases between the two germline ends. The CDR3 length is 15 residues. Sequencing used immunoSEQ multiplex PCR; TCRdb keeps in-frame clones, though not all of them. The profile shows some 5,000 clones, roughly 79% of them singletons. This sample comprised tumor tissue, obtained from a patient who underwent chemoradiotherapy. The V call is TRBV19, the J call TRBJ2-6; tentatively, D is TRBD1 (6 bases). This TCR derives from a human donor with HPV-associated anogenital cancer. In DNA form, the CDR3 reads TGTGCCAGTAGTATAGGGGGGCTAGGGGCCAACGTCCTGACTTTC. Translation: CASSIGGLGANVLTF.